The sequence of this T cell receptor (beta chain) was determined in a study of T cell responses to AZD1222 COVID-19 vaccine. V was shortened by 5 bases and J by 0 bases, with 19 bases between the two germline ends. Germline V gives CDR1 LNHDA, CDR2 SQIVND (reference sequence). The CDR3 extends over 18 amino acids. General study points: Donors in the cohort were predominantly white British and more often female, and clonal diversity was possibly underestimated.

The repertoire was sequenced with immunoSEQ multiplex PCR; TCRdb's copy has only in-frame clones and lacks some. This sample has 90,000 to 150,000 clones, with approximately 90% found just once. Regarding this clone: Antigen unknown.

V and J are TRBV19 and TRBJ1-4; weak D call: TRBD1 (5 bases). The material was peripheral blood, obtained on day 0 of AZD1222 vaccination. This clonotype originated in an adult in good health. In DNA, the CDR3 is TGTGCCAGTAGTCCCTCAGGGTCGGGCCTAGCAACTAATGAAAAACTGTTTTTT. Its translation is CASSPSGSGLATNEKLFF.